This entry is about one TCR beta chain. V was clipped by 7 bases and J by 0 bases, with 15 bases between them. Germline assignment: CDR1 LNHDA and CDR2 SQIVND (reference sequence). The CDR3 spans 15 residues. The data are from a study of Tregs in tolerant kidney transplant recipients. Profiling relied on immunoSEQ multiplex PCR, and the TCRdb table lists in-frame clones only, not all of them. The sample yields over 60,000 clones, 85% to 90% seen once. The chain couples TRBV19 to TRBJ1-2, with D unclear. The source was CD4+ T cells from blood, collected before the transplant. The clonotype was recovered from a human donor who received a combined kidney and bone marrow transplant. Here the CDR3 reads CASTKGDRTNYGYTF. The CDR3 bases are TGTGCCAGTACCAAGGGAGACCGGACTAACTATGGCTACACCTTC.